The 3 T cell receptor beta chains below come from one sample, sequenced in a study of PD-L1 blockade in urothelial cancer. The table came from immunoSEQ multiplex PCR; TCRdb's copy has only in-frame clones and leaves some out. The top ten clones hold 2.5% to 3% of a sample with about 29,000 clones, approximately 80% of them seen once. The time point was: peripheral blood 6 weeks after treatment start. Sequences were derived from PBMCs, sampled around atezolizumab (anti-PD-L1) treatment. Receptors originate from a man in his 70s with urothelial cancer.

The rearrangement joins TRBV4-2 to TRBJ1-1; maybe TRBD1 (5 bases). Germline CDR1 LGHNA, CDR2 YNFKEQ. Trimming cost V 4 bases and J 1 base, with 13 bases left between them. This CDR3 comprises 15 residues. CDR3 amino acids: CASSPPGGGNTEAFF. The CDR3 nucleotides are TGTGCCAGCAGCCCCCCCGGGGGGGGGAACACTGAAGCTTTCTTT.

The genes are TRBV7-9 and TRBJ2-1, with 7 nucleotides matching TRBD2. The CDR3 covers 14 residues. V was pared by 5 bases and J by 4 bases, with 5 bases of the junction left unmatched. The V gene's germline CDR1 is SEHNR and CDR2 FQNEAQ (reference sequence). CDR3 bases: TGTGCCAGCAGCGACCGCGGGAGTTACAATGAGCAGTTCTTC. This sequence encodes CASSDRGSYNEQFF.

V is TRBV5-4 and J is TRBJ1-4; D not resolved. This CDR3 comprises 13 residues. V was cut by 4 bases and J by 4 bases, with 8 bases left in between. Germline V lookup: CDR1 SGHNT, CDR2 YYREEE (reference sequence). DNA for the CDR3: TGTGCCAGCAGCCTTACGGGTAATGAAAAACTGTTTTTT. It is translated as CASSLTGNEKLFF.